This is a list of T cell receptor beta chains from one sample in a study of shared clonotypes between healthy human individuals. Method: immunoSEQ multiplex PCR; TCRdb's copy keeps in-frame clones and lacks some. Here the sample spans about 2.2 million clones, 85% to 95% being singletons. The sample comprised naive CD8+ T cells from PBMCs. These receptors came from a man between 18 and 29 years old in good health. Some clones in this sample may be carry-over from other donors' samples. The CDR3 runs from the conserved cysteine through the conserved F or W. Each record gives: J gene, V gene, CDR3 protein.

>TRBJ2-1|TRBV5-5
CASSLRNNEQFF
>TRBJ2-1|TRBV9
CASTNGGSSYNEQFF
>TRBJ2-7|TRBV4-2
CASSQGFTYEQYF
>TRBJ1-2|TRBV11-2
CASSLDLSKKINYGYTF
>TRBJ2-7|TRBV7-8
CASSSYRGAYEQYF
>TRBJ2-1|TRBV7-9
CASSSSGRYNEQFF
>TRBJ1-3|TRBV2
CASSTRTGSPSGNTIYF
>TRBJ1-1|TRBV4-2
CASSGRQGGATEAFF
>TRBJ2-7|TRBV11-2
CASSKSRGGSEQYF
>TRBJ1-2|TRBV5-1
CASSLGQGNGYTF
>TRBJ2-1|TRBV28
CAGGSSFTYKAYNEQFF
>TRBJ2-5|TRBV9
CASRKTGGMGETQYF
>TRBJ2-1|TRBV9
CASSAGLHNEQFF
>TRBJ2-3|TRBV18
CASSPPRLAGVVTDTQYF
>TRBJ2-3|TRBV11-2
CASSWARGMGTDTQYF
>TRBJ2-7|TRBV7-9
CASSSTRKIYEQYF
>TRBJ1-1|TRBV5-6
CASSLRPYGQLNTEAFF
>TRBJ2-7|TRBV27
CASSLVASGSREQYF
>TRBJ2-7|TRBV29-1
CSATTSGRANEQYF
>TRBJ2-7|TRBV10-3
CAISENSYEQYF
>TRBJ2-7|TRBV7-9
CASSLWGTGRYEQYF
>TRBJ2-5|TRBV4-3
CASSPGLAGTGETQYF
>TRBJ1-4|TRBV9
CASKGRTNEKLFF
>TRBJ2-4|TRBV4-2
CASSQQGSTSGSTKNIQYF
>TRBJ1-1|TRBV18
CASSSKTNRGRLDTEAFF
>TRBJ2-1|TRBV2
CASSQPAPNEQFF